The TCR beta chain under discussion was sequenced for a study of molecular identifiers for immune sequencing clone quantification. The overall study: In replicates, the authors split RNA from approximately 22,000 or 94,000 naive CD8 cells five ways and sequenced four. General study findings and limits: Over 98% of effector molecules, yet under 1% of naive-cell molecules, were held by clones above 20 RNA copies.

A CD8+CD4-CCR7+CD45RA+ gate was used to sort naive CD8 T cells. TCRdb fed the PCR reads into MiXCR, producing one record per CDR3 protein. The table has fewer than 100,000 distinct CDR3 sequences, around 23% seen once. With regard to this clonotype: What it binds is unknown.

Input material: naive CD8+ T cells from blood, with Jurkat cell RNA spiked in. Documented subset: FACS-sorted CD8+CD4-CCR7+CD45RA+ naive T cells. The clonotype comes from a human donor in good health. Some libraries in this study had Jurkat cell RNA spiked in.

DNA for the CDR3: TGTGCCAGCAGCTCCGACGGGGAGCTCTACAATGAGCAGTTCTTC. It codes for CASSSDGELYNEQFF. V gene TRBV12-3 or TRBV12-4 combines with J gene TRBJ2-1; a possible D gene is TRBD2 (5 bases). This CDR3 contains 15 residues. Trimming pared 6 bases from V and 3 bases from J, leaving 15 bases between.